A selection of T cell receptor beta chains follows, all from one sample in a study of Tregs in tolerant kidney transplant recipients. The data were produced by immunoSEQ multiplex PCR, yet TCRdb's version contains in-frame clones alone and is incomplete. The sample contains around 63,000 clones, approximately 85% of which appear only once. The sequencing here drew on Tregs from blood, taken before the transplant. The receptors stem from a human donor who received a combined kidney and bone marrow transplant. CDR3s include the opening cysteine and the closing phenylalanine or tryptophan.

TRBV12-5,20,CASGSLSVGLAGSSYNEQFF
TRBV19,17,CASSRTPGGKSNQPQHF
TRBV30,12,CAWQGSGGGYTF
TRBV18,13,CASSPAGYETQYF
TRBV28,14,CASSLRTGGQGKYF
TRBV19,17,CASRAGTGGRDNQPQHF
TRBV6-1,13,CASSSGGLYGYTF
TRBV19,16,CASSPLEQHSGNTIYF
TRBV5-6,14,CASSLGLVSYEQYF
TRBV6-6,14,CASRSWGANTEAFF
TRBV5-1,16,CASSGIRGLGDTEAFF
TRBV19,16,CASTLGRTLQGDTQYF
TRBV19,12,CSSNRGNQPQHF
TRBV10-3,13,CAIAFGNNQPQHF
TRBV5-1,14,CASSLVLSTGELFF
TRBV5-4,11,CASSSHLEQYF
TRBV29-1,13,CSAGEIWPYEQYF
TRBV27,13,CASSLAGDGEQYF
TRBV5-1,13,CASSPWDTYEQYF
TRBV25-1,16,CASSELGREGSYEQYF
TRBV7-8,15,CASSLQGATGNTIYF
TRBV27,15,CASSLWGLAKNIQYF